The 17 T cell receptor beta chains listed next were all sequenced from one sample in a study of a mutant IDH1 vaccine in newly diagnosed glioma. For these receptors, no antigen is known. The sample's time point: week 47, end of study. In every dose of vaccine, 300 ug of mutant IDH1 20-mer peptide was given alongside topical imiquimod. The protocol was immunoSEQ multiplex PCR, while the TCRdb copy is restricted to in-frame clones and leaves out a portion. The sample yields approximately 37,000 clones, about 80% seen once. The sample in question was PBMCs, obtained from a glioma patient whose treatment included an IDH1 peptide vaccine. The origin of the receptors is a man aged 18 to 35 with glioma. Some clones in this sample may be carry-over from other donors' samples.

DNA for the CDR3: TGTGCCAGTAGTATAGGTGAGAACACTGAAGCTTTCTTT. Residues: CASSIGENTEAFF. The chain carries TRBV19 and TRBJ1-1; D gene ambiguous. The V and J ends lost 1 base and 1 base respectively, with 4 bases between them. From germline, CDR1 is LNHDA and CDR2 SQIVND (reference sequence). This CDR3 has 13 amino acids.

This clone came up a few times. The rearrangement uses TRBV30 and TRBJ1-5, with D perhaps TRBD1 (6 bases). The CDR3 has 12 residues. Germline V gene data show CDR1 as GTSNPN and CDR2 as SVGIG (reference sequence). The germline V and J ends were trimmed by 5 bases and 3 bases, with 8 bases remaining between them. CDR3 sequence: CAWGQFNQPQHF. The CDR3 DNA sequence: TGTGCCTGGGGACAGTTCAATCAGCCCCAGCATTTT.

CDR3 in amino acids: CASSEPGGGQGDEQYF. For the CDR3, the DNA is TGTGCCAGCAGTGAACCCGGCGGGGGACAGGGGGACGAGCAGTACTTC. This chain joins TRBV25-1 and TRBJ2-7; 11 nucleotides agree with TRBD1. The V segment lost 2 bases and the J segment 5 bases; nucleotides outside the gene matches: 8. The CDR3 covers 16 residues. Germline assignment: CDR1 MGHDK and CDR2 SYGVNS.

V and J are TRBV7-9 and TRBJ2-7; 12 nucleotides line up with TRBD2. V dropped 4 bases and J dropped 11; count of bases not matched to a gene: 6. The CDR3 is 13 amino acids. CDR1 is SEHNR and CDR2 is FQNEAQ in the germline V gene (reference sequence). CDR3 nucleotides: TGTGCCAGCAGCTCCGGACTAGCGGGGACGGAGTACTTC. Translating gives CASSSGLAGTEYF.

The V and J genes are TRBV30 and TRBJ2-7; D may match TRBD1 or TRBD2 (5 bases each). The CDR3 sequence is 12 residues long. Germline CDR1 GTSNPN, CDR2 SVGIG (reference sequence). Here the CDR3 reads CAGTGVSYEQYF. CDR3 coding DNA: TGTGCTGGGACCGGAGTTTCCTACGAGCAGTACTTC. Using reference TRBV30 and TRBJ2-7 for the parts outside the CDR3, the full variable domain is SQTIHQWPATLVQPVGSPLSLECTVEGTSNPNLYWYRQAAGRGLQLLFYSVGIGQISSEVPQNLSASRPQDRQFILSSKKLLLSDSGFYLCAGTGVSYEQYFGPGTRLTVT.

This chain uses TRBV2 with TRBJ1-1; no reliable D call. The CDR3 runs to 15 residues. V was clipped by 7 bases and J by 1 base, with 16 bases between them. Germline lookup yields CDR1 SNHLY and CDR2 FYNNEI. The CDR3 DNA follows: TGTGCCAGCAAAGGACGAGGTGGAGAGAACACTGAAGCTTTCTTT. This codes for CASKGRGGENTEAFF. Drawing the rest from reference TRBV2 and TRBJ1-1, the complete variable domain is EPEVTQTPSHQVTQMGQEVILRCVPISNHLYFYWYRQILGQKVEFLVSFYNNEISEKSEIFDDQFSVERPDGSNFTLKIRSTKLEDSAMYFCASKGRGGENTEAFFGQGTRLTVV.

CDR3 nucleotide sequence: TGTGCCAGCAGCCCGGGGCGCGGGACCTTAGGCGCACCCCTCCACTTT. Protein sequence: CASSPGRGTLGAPLHF. The chain combines TRBV5-5 with TRBJ1-6; tentatively, D is TRBD1 (5 bases). The CDR3 covers 16 residues. In germline, CDR1 is SGHKS, CDR2 YYEKEE (reference sequence). V gave up 4 bases and J gave up 11 bases, with 22 bases separating them.

J is TRBJ1-5 and V is TRBV5-8; D may be TRBD1 (5 bases). The CDR3 runs to 15 residues. Germline V gene sequence: CDR1 SGHTS, CDR2 YDEGEE. The ends were cut back, 3 bases at V and 4 bases at J, with 14 bases in the middle. In DNA form, the CDR3 reads TGTGCCAGCAGCTCCCGGACGGGGGGAAATCAGCCCCAGCATTTT. Its translation: CASSSRTGGNQPQHF.

The chain recombines TRBV30 with TRBJ1-2, with D possibly TRBD1 on 6 matching bases. Germline V gene lookup returns CDR1 GTSNPN and CDR2 SVGIG (reference sequence). Trimming removed 3 bases at V and 0 bases at J, with 8 bases between. This CDR3 is 13 amino acids long. Here the CDR3 DNA reads TGTGCCTGGAGGAACAGGGCTAACTATGGCTACACCTTC. It is translated as CAWRNRANYGYTF.

The chain has TRBV2 and TRBJ1-4; no definite D call. This CDR3 has 15 amino acids. From germline, CDR1 is SNHLY and CDR2 FYNNEI. V was clipped by 4 bases and J by 3 bases, with 12 bases between them. The CDR3 spells CASSVRPGANEKLFF. The CDR3 DNA reads TGTGCCAGCAGTGTCCGACCCGGGGCTAATGAAAAACTGTTTTTT.

The rearrangement uses TRBV23-1 and TRBJ1-2; 7 bases line up with TRBD1. Being an ORF, TRBV23-1 has a function that is uncertain. The CDR3 loop spans 16 amino acids. Germline trimming cut 4 bases from V and 2 bases from J; bases unmatched to any gene: 10. The CDR3 DNA follows: TGCGCCAGCAGTCCCAGACAGGGATTCGGCAACTATGGCTACACCTTC. Translation gives CASSPRQGFGNYGYTF.

The chain has TRBV29-1 and TRBJ2-1; the D is unclear. Germline loops: CDR1 SQVTM, CDR2 ANQGSEA. The CDR3 is made up of 11 amino acids. The CDR3 DNA sequence: TGCACCTCTGAGTCGGGCCATGAGCAGTTCTTC. The encoded protein is CTSESGHEQFF.

This rearrangement joins TRBV18 to TRBJ1-1; no clear D gene. The length of the CDR3 is 13 residues. The V gene's germline CDR1 is KGHSH and CDR2 LQKENI. V lost 0 bases to trimming and J lost 1 base, with 3 bases between them. The CDR3 nucleotides read TGTGCCAGCTCACCACCTCAGAACACTGAAGCTTTCTTT. Amino acid sequence: CASSPPQNTEAFF.

V is TRBV10-3 and J is TRBJ2-7; the D gene could be TRBD1 or TRBD2 (5 bases each). The germline V gene encodes CDR1 ENHRY and CDR2 SYGVKD. Trimming shortened V by 7 bases and J by 9 bases, and 19 bases separated the two germline ends. The CDR3 is 13 amino acids. This CDR3 is CAITSVVAGRQYF. DNA of the CDR3: TGTGCCATCACCTCAGTAGTGGCAGGGAGGCAGTACTTC.

The chain has TRBV25-1 and TRBJ2-3, with 11 positions matching TRBD2. The germline V gene encodes CDR1 MGHDK and CDR2 SYGVNS. With 6 bases clipped from V and 3 bases from J, the junction kept 8 bases outside the gene matches. This CDR3 has 16 amino acids. CDR3 DNA: TGTGCCAGCAGCCGCCCAACTAGCGGGAGAACAGATACGCAGTATTTT. This sequence encodes CASSRPTSGRTDTQYF.

This sequence joins TRBV27 and TRBJ1-1; D remains ambiguous. Trimming pared 0 bases from V and 0 bases from J, leaving 11 bases between. From germline, CDR1 is MNHEY and CDR2 SMNVEV (reference sequence). The CDR3 has 16 amino acids. The CDR3, as DNA: TGTGCCAGCAGTTTATCCCGAGCGGTGATGAACACTGAAGCTTTCTTT. Translating it yields CASSLSRAVMNTEAFF.

The rearrangement uses TRBV4-3 and TRBJ2-7; TRBD1 aligns across 7 bases. The CDR3 is 16 residues long. Trimming took 0 bases from V and 7 from J; bases not matched to a gene: 12. CDR1 is LGHNA and CDR2 is YSLEER in the germline V gene. The CDR3 sequence is CASSQERPRGRVEQYF. The CDR3 nucleotides read TGCGCCAGCAGCCAAGAACGGCCTAGGGGGCGGGTGGAGCAGTACTTC.